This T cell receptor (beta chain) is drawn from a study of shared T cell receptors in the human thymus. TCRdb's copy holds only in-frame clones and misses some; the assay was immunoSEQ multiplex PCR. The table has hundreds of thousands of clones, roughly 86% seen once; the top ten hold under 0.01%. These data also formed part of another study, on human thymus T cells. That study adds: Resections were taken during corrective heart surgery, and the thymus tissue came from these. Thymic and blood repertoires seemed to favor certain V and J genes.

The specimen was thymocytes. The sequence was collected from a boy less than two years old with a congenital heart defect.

CDR3 nucleotides: TGTGCCAGCAGCTTAGCCAGGGCGGATGGCTACACCTTC. Protein: CASSLARADGYTF. V usage is TRBV7-2 and J usage is TRBJ1-2; a weak D match, TRBD1 (5 bases). This CDR3 has 13 residues. The V and J ends lost 0 bases and 6 bases respectively, with 8 bases between them. The germline V gene encodes CDR1 SGHTA and CDR2 FQGNSA. The full variable domain, its missing parts supplied by reference TRBV7-2 and TRBJ1-2, is GAGVSQSPSNKVTEKGKDVELRCDPISGHTALYWYRQSLGQGLEFLIYFQGNSAPDKSGLPSDRFSAERTGGSVSTLTIQRTQQEDSAVYLCASSLARADGYTFGSGTRLTVV.